These T cell receptor beta chains were read from a single sample in a study of patients and donors after allogeneic stem cell transplantation. TCRdb reprocessed the RT-PCR reads via MiXCR and lists one record per CDR3 protein. The sample has about 960,000 distinct CDR3 sequences, around 17% seen once. The material sequenced was blood, either unsorted or a sorted T cell fraction (not recorded which). All receptors come from a human donor who was either an allogeneic HSCT recipient or a stem cell or donor lymphocyte infusion donor (not recorded which). It is not recorded whose cells these are; they may come from a transplant donor. The CDR3 runs from the conserved cysteine through the conserved F or W. D genes are given only for firm matches. Not every row has a clone size; where given, it reads once, few, many or a size class.

V: TRBV24-1
J: TRBJ2-2
size: NA
D: NA
CDR3: CATSGMGELFF
DNA: TGTGCCACCAGTGGCATGGGGGAGCTGTTTTTT

V: TRBV19
J: TRBJ2-3
size: few
D: NA
CDR3: CASKAVWWHTDTQYF
DNA: TGTGCCAGTAAGGCGGTTTGGTGGCACACAGATACGCAGTATTTT

V: TRBV20-1
J: TRBJ2-1
size: few
D: NA
CDR3: CSASSAQRSYNEQFF
DNA: TGCAGTGCCTCATCTGCGCAGAGGTCCTACAATGAGCAGTTCTTC

V: TRBV5-1
J: TRBJ2-1
size: NA
D: NA
CDR3: CSSSLKGIWGNEQFF
DNA: TGCTCCAGCAGCTTGAAGGGGATCTGGGGCAATGAGCAGTTCTTC

V: TRBV6-1
J: TRBJ1-2
size: many
D: NA
CDR3: CASRRGVGYGYTF
DNA: TGTGCCTCCCGCCGGGGGGTTGGCTATGGCTACACCTTC

V: TRBV29-1
J: TRBJ2-7
size: NA
D: TRBD2
CDR3: CSALAGMSYEQYF
DNA: TGCAGCGCCCTAGCGGGAATGTCCTACGAGCAGTACTTC

V: TRBV6-1
J: TRBJ2-1
size: NA
D: TRBD1
CDR3: CASSAGQVNNEQFF
DNA: TGTGCCAGCAGTGCGGGACAGGTGAACAATGAGCAGTTCTTC

V: TRBV5-1
J: TRBJ1-2
size: NA
D: NA
CDR3: CASSSEQGRGYTF
DNA: TGCGCCAGCAGCTCTGAACAGGGACGAGGCTACACCTTC

V: TRBV7-2
J: TRBJ1-3
size: NA
D: NA
CDR3: CASSLSVNSRNTIYF
DNA: TGTGCCAGCAGCTTAAGCGTCAACAGTCGAAACACCATATATTTT

V: TRBV6-2/TRBV6-3
J: TRBJ2-1
size: few
D: NA
CDR3: CASWAGSTYNEQFF
DNA: TGTGCCAGCTGGGCCGGGTCAACCTACAATGAGCAGTTCTTC

V: TRBV7-6
J: TRBJ1-4
size: few
D: NA
CDR3: CASSLDPGQIHEKLFF
DNA: TGTGCCAGCAGCTTAGACCCCGGACAGATACATGAAAAACTGTTTTTT

V: TRBV12-3/TRBV12-4
J: TRBJ1-2
size: NA
D: TRBD1
CDR3: CASSFGGPGTGNGYTF
DNA: TGTGCCAGCAGTTTTGGAGGCCCCGGGACAGGGAATGGCTACACCTTC

V: TRBV5-1
J: TRBJ2-2
size: few
D: TRBD2
CDR3: CASSLRTSGKNTGELFF
DNA: TGCGCCAGCAGCTTGCGGACTAGCGGAAAGAACACCGGGGAGCTGTTTTTT

V: TRBV10-3
J: TRBJ2-7
size: NA
D: NA
CDR3: CAISEFEGNGPYEQYF
DNA: TGTGCCATCAGTGAGTTCGAGGGTAATGGCCCCTACGAGCAGTACTTC

V: TRBV7-2
J: TRBJ1-1
size: few
D: NA
CDR3: CASSAHKNTEAFF
DNA: TGTGCCAGCAGCGCTCACAAGAACACTGAAGCTTTCTTT

V: TRBV5-1
J: TRBJ1-6
size: few
D: NA
CDR3: CASSSFRDSPLHF
DNA: TGCGCCAGCAGCTCATTTAGGGATTCACCCCTCCACTTT

V: TRBV5-6
J: TRBJ1-2
size: few
D: NA
CDR3: CASSLERTALYGYTF
DNA: TGTGCCAGCAGCTTGGAGCGGACAGCTCTCTATGGCTACACCTTC

V: TRBV6-2/TRBV6-3
J: TRBJ2-2
size: NA
D: NA
CDR3: CASSYKGLNTGELFF
DNA: TGTGCCAGCAGTTACAAGGGACTGAACACCGGGGAGCTGTTTTTT

V: TRBV27
J: TRBJ1-2
size: few
D: TRBD1
CDR3: CASRLQGARGYTF
DNA: TGTGCCAGCAGGCTACAGGGGGCGCGGGGCTACACCTTC

V: TRBV20-1
J: TRBJ1-2
size: NA
D: TRBD1
CDR3: CSARPLDRGHGYTF
DNA: TGCAGTGCTAGGCCCCTCGACAGGGGGCATGGCTACACCTTC

V: TRBV7-3
J: TRBJ2-2
size: many
D: NA
CDR3: CASSLWGAGELFF
DNA: TGTGCCAGCAGCTTATGGGGGGCCGGGGAGCTGTTTTTT

V: TRBV9
J: TRBJ2-1
size: NA
D: NA
CDR3: CASSVVGAGEQFF
DNA: TGTGCCAGCAGCGTAGTGGGGGCGGGGGAGCAGTTCTTC

V: TRBV5-1
J: TRBJ1-4
size: NA
D: NA
CDR3: CASSLEGTVTNEKLFF
DNA: TGCGCCAGCAGCTTGGAGGGGACTGTGACTAATGAAAAACTGTTTTTT

V: TRBV7-3
J: TRBJ2-1
size: NA
D: NA
CDR3: CASSFDHSSYNEQFF
DNA: TGTGCCAGCAGCTTCGACCACAGCTCCTACAATGAGCAGTTCTTC

V: TRBV15
J: TRBJ1-5
size: NA
D: NA
CDR3: CATSRGNTLNQPQHF
DNA: TGTGCCACCAGCAGGGGGAATACGCTCAATCAGCCCCAGCATTTT

V: TRBV5-1
J: TRBJ1-2
size: few
D: TRBD1
CDR3: CASSLGTGKNYGYTF
DNA: TGCGCCAGCAGCTTGGGGACAGGGAAGAACTATGGCTACACCTTC

V: TRBV7-9
J: TRBJ2-7
size: few
D: NA
CDR3: CASSLNLPGEQYF
DNA: TGTGCCAGCAGCTTAAACCTCCCCGGCGAGCAGTACTTC

V: TRBV29-1
J: TRBJ2-1
size: NA
D: TRBD2
CDR3: CSVVLTSGRVEQFF
DNA: TGCAGCGTTGTCCTCACTAGCGGGAGGGTTGAGCAGTTCTTC

V: TRBV27
J: TRBJ2-1
size: NA
D: NA
CDR3: CASSLKEYAGHNEQFF
DNA: TGTGCCAGCAGTTTAAAGGAGTATGCGGGCCACAATGAGCAGTTCTTC

V: TRBV4-3
J: TRBJ1-2
size: once
D: NA
CDR3: CASSRSGTSAGGYTF
DNA: TGCGCCAGCAGCCGCTCAGGGACATCCGCGGGTGGCTACACCTTC

V: TRBV6-5
J: TRBJ1-1
size: few
D: NA
CDR3: CASRRRTEAFF
DNA: TGTGCCAGCAGGCGGAGGACTGAAGCTTTCTTT

V: TRBV14
J: TRBJ2-2
size: NA
D: NA
CDR3: CASSSQTPGYRETTGELFF
DNA: TGTGCCAGCAGCTCTCAAACCCCTGGATACAGGGAAACCACCGGGGAGCTGTTTTTT

V: TRBV9
J: TRBJ2-1
size: few
D: NA
CDR3: CASSALAWPNNEQFF
DNA: TGTGCCAGCAGCGCCTTGGCTTGGCCCAACAATGAGCAGTTCTTC

V: TRBV20-1
J: TRBJ2-5
size: NA
D: NA
CDR3: CSARGLDQETQYF
DNA: TGCAGTGCTAGAGGACTAGACCAAGAGACCCAGTACTTC

V: TRBV11-2
J: TRBJ2-3
size: NA
D: NA
CDR3: CASSLDWQGCYF
DNA: TGTGCCAGCAGCTTAGACTGGCAGGGGTGTTATTTT

V: TRBV7-9
J: TRBJ2-1
size: NA
D: TRBD2
CDR3: CASSPDARTRYEQFF
DNA: TGTGCCAGCAGCCCTGATGCTCGGACTAGATATGAGCAGTTCTTC

V: TRBV7-2
J: TRBJ2-7
size: NA
D: TRBD1
CDR3: CASSPDRKTGGWYEQYF
DNA: TGTGCCAGCAGCCCAGACCGAAAGACAGGGGGCTGGTACGAGCAGTACTTC

V: TRBV11-2
J: TRBJ2-5
size: many
D: TRBD2
CDR3: CASRGGETQYF
DNA: TGTGCCAGCAGGGGGGGGGAGACCCAGTACTTC

V: TRBV6-2/TRBV6-3
J: TRBJ2-1
size: NA
D: NA
CDR3: CASRPKQGVRDSFNEQFF
DNA: TGTGCCAGCAGACCCAAACAAGGGGTTAGAGACTCCTTCAATGAGCAGTTCTTC

V: TRBV11-1
J: TRBJ2-3
size: few
D: NA
CDR3: CASSLRLQAVLPTDTQYF
DNA: TGTGCCAGCAGCCTCCGACTACAAGCGGTCCTTCCCACAGATACGCAGTATTTT

V: TRBV6-1
J: TRBJ1-2
size: few
D: NA
CDR3: CASRINSNYGYTF
DNA: TGTGCCAGCAGAATAAATTCTAACTATGGCTACACCTTC

V: TRBV6-5
J: TRBJ1-1
size: few
D: TRBD1
CDR3: CASSYLGTGGRGTEAFF
DNA: TGTGCCAGCAGTTACTTGGGGACAGGGGGAAGGGGCACTGAAGCTTTCTTT

V: TRBV6-4
J: TRBJ2-2
size: NA
D: NA
CDR3: CASSDRGTNTGELFF
DNA: TGTGCCAGCAGTGACAGGGGCACGAACACCGGGGAGCTGTTTTTT

V: TRBV20-1
J: TRBJ1-6
size: NA
D: NA
CDR3: CSARSFNSPLHF
DNA: TGCAGTGCTAGATCTTTCAATTCACCCCTCCACTTT

V: TRBV7-9
J: TRBJ2-7
size: NA
D: TRBD1
CDR3: CASSGTGAPYEQYF
DNA: TGTGCCAGCAGCGGGACAGGGGCTCCCTACGAGCAGTACTTC

V: TRBV15
J: TRBJ2-3
size: few
D: TRBD1
CDR3: CATDRGQGHGTQYF
DNA: TGTGCCACCGACCGGGGACAGGGCCATGGTACGCAGTATTTT

V: TRBV20-1
J: TRBJ2-2
size: NA
D: TRBD2
CDR3: CSASSGSFTGELFF
DNA: TGCAGTGCTAGTAGCGGGAGCTTCACCGGGGAGCTGTTTTTT

V: TRBV12-3/TRBV12-4
J: TRBJ2-3
size: NA
D: TRBD2
CDR3: CASSIVGGGTDTQYF
DNA: TGTGCCAGCAGTATAGTCGGGGGGGGCACAGATACGCAGTATTTT

V: TRBV3-1
J: TRBJ1-1
size: NA
D: NA
CDR3: CASTNKRRAINTEAFF
DNA: TGTGCCAGCACCAACAAGCGCAGGGCTATTAACACTGAAGCTTTCTTT

V: TRBV15
J: TRBJ2-5
size: few
D: NA
CDR3: CATSRARDQETQYF
DNA: TGTGCCACCAGCAGAGCAAGGGATCAAGAGACCCAGTACTTC

V: TRBV12-3/TRBV12-4
J: TRBJ1-2
size: few
D: NA
CDR3: CASSRRSQGSGYTF
DNA: TGTGCCAGCAGCCGCCGGAGCCAGGGCTCCGGCTACACCTTC

V: TRBV20-1
J: TRBJ2-4
size: NA
D: TRBD1
CDR3: CSASYRGDIQYF
DNA: TGCAGTGCTAGCTACAGGGGGGACATTCAGTACTTC

V: TRBV11-2
J: TRBJ1-6
size: NA
D: NA
CDR3: CASSHPRGRLSSYNSPLHF
DNA: TGTGCCAGCAGCCACCCCAGGGGCCGGCTAAGCTCCTATAATTCACCCCTCCACTTT

V: TRBV6-5
J: TRBJ2-2
size: few
D: NA
CDR3: CASSYSHGGQNTGELFF
DNA: TGTGCCAGCAGTTACTCCCATGGGGGGCAGAACACCGGGGAGCTGTTTTTT

V: TRBV10-3
J: TRBJ2-1
size: many
D: NA
CDR3: CATARDLGGRDEQFF
DNA: TGTGCCACCGCCCGGGATCTTGGCGGACGGGATGAGCAGTTCTTC

V: TRBV10-3
J: TRBJ2-5
size: NA
D: NA
CDR3: CAISVGRYQETQYF
DNA: TGTGCCATCAGTGTAGGGAGGTACCAAGAGACCCAGTACTTC

V: TRBV27
J: TRBJ1-2
size: NA
D: NA
CDR3: CASSLSMTRNYGYTF
DNA: TGTGCCAGCAGTTTATCGATGACACGGAACTATGGCTACACCTTC